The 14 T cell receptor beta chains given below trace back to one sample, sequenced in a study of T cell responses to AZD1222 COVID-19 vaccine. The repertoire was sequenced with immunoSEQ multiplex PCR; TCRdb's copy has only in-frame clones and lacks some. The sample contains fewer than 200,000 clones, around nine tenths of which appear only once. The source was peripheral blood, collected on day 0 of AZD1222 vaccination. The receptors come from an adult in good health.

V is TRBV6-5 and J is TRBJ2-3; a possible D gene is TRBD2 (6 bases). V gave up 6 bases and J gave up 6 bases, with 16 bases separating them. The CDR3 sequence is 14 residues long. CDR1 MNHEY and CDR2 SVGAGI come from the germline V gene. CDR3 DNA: TGTGCCAGCAGGGGTAGCGGATCGCTGGATACGCAGTATTTT. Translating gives CASRGSGSLDTQYF.

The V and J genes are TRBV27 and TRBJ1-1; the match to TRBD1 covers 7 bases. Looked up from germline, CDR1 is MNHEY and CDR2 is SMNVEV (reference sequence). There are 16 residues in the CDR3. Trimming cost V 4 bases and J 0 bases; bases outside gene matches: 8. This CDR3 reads CASSSIRQGMNTEAFF. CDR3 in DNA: TGTGCCAGCAGTTCCATTAGACAGGGTATGAACACTGAAGCTTTCTTT.

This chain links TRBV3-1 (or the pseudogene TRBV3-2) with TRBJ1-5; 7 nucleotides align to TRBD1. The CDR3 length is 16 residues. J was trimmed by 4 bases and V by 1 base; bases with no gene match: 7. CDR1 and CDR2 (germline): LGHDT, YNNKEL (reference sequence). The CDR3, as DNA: TGTGCCAGCAGCCAAGCTAAACCGGGACAGAATCAGCCCCAGCATTTT. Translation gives CASSQAKPGQNQPQHF.

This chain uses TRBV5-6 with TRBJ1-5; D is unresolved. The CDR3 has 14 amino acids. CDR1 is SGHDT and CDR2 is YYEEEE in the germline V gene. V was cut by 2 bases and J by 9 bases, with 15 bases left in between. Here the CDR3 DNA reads TGTGCCAGCAGCTTAAGAGGGCGGGGTGGGCCCCAGCATTTT. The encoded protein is CASSLRGRGGPQHF.

Here the CDR3 reads CASGPGTNEKLFF. The CDR3 nucleotides read TGTGCTAGTGGTCCGGGAACTAATGAAAAACTGTTTTTT. V and J are TRBV12-5 and TRBJ1-4, with no clear D. This CDR3 is built from 13 residues. Germline CDR1 reads LGHNT; CDR2 reads FRNRAP. Deletions cut 5 bases from V and 1 base from J, with 5 bases between.

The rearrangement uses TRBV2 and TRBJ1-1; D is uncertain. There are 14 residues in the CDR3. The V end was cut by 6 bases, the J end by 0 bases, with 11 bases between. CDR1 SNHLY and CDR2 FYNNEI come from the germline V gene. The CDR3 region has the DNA TGTGCCAGCAGAGGGAGGACCGTGAACACTGAAGCTTTCTTT. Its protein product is CASRGRTVNTEAFF.

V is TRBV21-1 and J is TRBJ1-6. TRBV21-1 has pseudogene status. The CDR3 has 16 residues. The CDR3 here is CASSKEVSRVNSPLHF. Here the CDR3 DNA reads TGTGCCAGCAGCAAAGAGGTGTCGAGGGTTAATTCACCCCTCCACTTT.

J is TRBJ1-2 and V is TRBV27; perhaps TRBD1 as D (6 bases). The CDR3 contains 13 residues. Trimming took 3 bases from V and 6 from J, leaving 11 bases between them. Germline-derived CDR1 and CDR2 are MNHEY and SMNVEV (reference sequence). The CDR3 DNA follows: TGTGCCAGCAGTTTTTGGGGGCGCGATGGCTACACCTTC. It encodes CASSFWGRDGYTF.

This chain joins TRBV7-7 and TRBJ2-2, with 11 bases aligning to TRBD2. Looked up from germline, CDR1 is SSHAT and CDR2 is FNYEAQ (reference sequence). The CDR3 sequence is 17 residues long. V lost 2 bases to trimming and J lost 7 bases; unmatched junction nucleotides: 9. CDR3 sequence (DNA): TGTGCCAGCAGCTTACTACTAGCGGGAGAACGTTACGGGGAGCTGTTTTTT. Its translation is CASSLLLAGERYGELFF.

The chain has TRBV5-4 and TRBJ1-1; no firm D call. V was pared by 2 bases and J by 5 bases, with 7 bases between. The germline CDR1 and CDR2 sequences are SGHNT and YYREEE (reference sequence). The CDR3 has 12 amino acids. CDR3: CASSFGLTEAFF. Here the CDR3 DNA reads TGTGCCAGCAGCTTTGGTTTAACTGAAGCTTTCTTT.

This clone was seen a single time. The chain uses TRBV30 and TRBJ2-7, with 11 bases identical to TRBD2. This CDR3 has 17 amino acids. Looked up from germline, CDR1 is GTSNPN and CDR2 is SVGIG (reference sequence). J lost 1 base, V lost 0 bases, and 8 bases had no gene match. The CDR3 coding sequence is TGTGCCTGGAGTGTACCATTGGGACTAGCGGAGTCCTACGAGCAGTACTTC. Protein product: CAWSVPLGLAESYEQYF.

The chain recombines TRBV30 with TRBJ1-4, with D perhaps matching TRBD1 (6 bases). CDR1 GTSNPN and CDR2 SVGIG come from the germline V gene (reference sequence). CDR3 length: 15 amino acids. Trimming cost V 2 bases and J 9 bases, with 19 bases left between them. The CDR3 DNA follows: TGTGCCTGGAGTTCCCCGGGACACACCAAAAAAAAACTGTTTTTT. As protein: CAWSSPGHTKKKLFF.

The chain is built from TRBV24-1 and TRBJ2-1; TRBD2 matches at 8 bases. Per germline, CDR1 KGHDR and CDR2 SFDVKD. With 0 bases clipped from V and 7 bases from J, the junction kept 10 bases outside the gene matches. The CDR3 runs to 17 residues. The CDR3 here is CATSDLLSGSSVNEQFF. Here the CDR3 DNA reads TGTGCCACCAGTGATTTGCTCAGCGGGAGCTCCGTGAATGAGCAGTTCTTC.

CDR3 sequence: CASSGPPHLGTDTQYF. In DNA, the CDR3 is TGTGCCAGCAGCGGACCTCCCCATCTGGGCACAGATACGCAGTATTTT. This sequence joins TRBV13 and TRBJ2-3; D is uncertain. Looked up from germline, CDR1 is PRHDT and CDR2 is FYEKMQ (reference sequence). V lost 5 bases, J lost 1 base, and 16 bases lay in between. This CDR3 region has 16 residues.